This T cell receptor beta chain was identified in a study of blood T cell repertoires in COVID-19. Profiling relied on immunoSEQ multiplex PCR, and the TCRdb table lists in-frame clones only, not all of them. The sample includes approximately 350,000 clones, 80% to 90% seen only once; the top ten take less than 1.2%. The CDR3 is made up of 10 amino acids. The V gene lost 3 bases and the J gene lost 8 bases, with 5 bases spanning the gap. The germline CDR1 and CDR2 sequences are DFQATT and SNEGSKA (reference sequence). Cohort 3 donors counted as recovered after two negative PCRs, clearance, or resolved symptoms.

The sequence was obtained from a young man who had recovered from COVID-19. The gene calls are TRBV20-1 and TRBJ2-1; D perhaps matches TRBD2 (5 bases). Source material: PBMCs or T cells enriched from blood (not recorded which). The CDR3 DNA sequence: TGCAGTGCTAGGCGGGATGAGCAGTTCTTC. Protein: CSARRDEQFF.